This TCR beta chain derives from a study of cytomegalovirus exposure and HLA in healthy donors. Study-level points and caveats: Looking again later, the authors saw that most CMV-associated TCR beta chains seemed HLA-restricted. Later genetic work tied a missense DCLRE1C variant to beta-chain V and J trimming. Later, TCR association rates were found to vary by HLA locus, highest for DRB1 and lowest for HLA-C.

With regard to this clone: Antigen: not known.

The CDR3 has 15 amino acids. V shed 4 bases and J 1 base; nucleotides not matched to a gene: 3. Germline V gene sequence: CDR1 SNHLY, CDR2 FYNNEI. Amplification used 60 Vbeta primers and 13 Jbeta primers. The table came from immunoSEQ multiplex PCR; TCRdb's copy has only in-frame clones and leaves some out. The data show some 99,000 clones, with 69% seen just once and 4.5% to 5.5% held by the top ten. The sequencing sample was made of PBMCs. This receptor was taken from an older woman in good health and CMV-seropositive. The chain uses TRBV2 and TRBJ2-5; the match to TRBD2 covers 10 bases. The DNA for the CDR3 is TGTGCCAGCAGTGGACTAGCGGGCCCCCAAGAGACCCAGTACTTC. Translated: CASSGLAGPQETQYF.